The 22 T cell receptor beta chains listed next were all sequenced from one sample in a study of T cells in Graves' hyperthyroidism and ophthalmopathy. The investigators amplified TCR beta CDR3 regions from RNA transcripts. When the TCR CDR3 underwent first-round RT-PCR, the HTBI primer set was used. TCRdb used MiXCR to reprocess the multiplex PCR reads, holding one entry per CDR3 protein. This table holds 660,000 or so distinct CDR3 sequences, 40% to 55% found once. The sample comprised peripheral blood or thyroid tissue (not recorded which). These receptors were collected from an adult man with Graves' disease, either hyperthyroidism or ophthalmopathy (not recorded which).

This clonotype was observed a few times. This chain links TRBV20-1 with TRBJ1-2, with D possibly TRBD1 on 6 matching bases. The ends were cut back, 3 bases at V and 7 bases at J, with 12 bases in the middle. Germline CDR1 and CDR2: DFQATT and SNEGSKA (reference sequence). There are 12 residues in the CDR3. CDR3 amino acids: CSAREGVGGYTF. In DNA, the CDR3 is TGCAGTGCTAGGGAGGGGGTGGGTGGCTACACCTTC.

Concerning this clonotype itself: A much larger clone lies a single base off, so this may be a read error. The chain uses TRBV2 and TRBJ2-5; TRBD2 aligns across 8 bases. This CDR3 region has 15 residues. Germline V gene data show CDR1 as SNHLY and CDR2 as FYNNEI. CDR3 loop: CASSGRTSNQETRYF. CDR3 sequence (DNA): TGTGCCAGCAGTGGGCGGACTAGCAATCAAGAGACCCGGTACTTC. Full variable domain (remainder filled in from reference TRBV2 and TRBJ2-5): EPEVTQTPSHQVTQMGQEVILRCVPISNHLYFYWYRQILGQKVEFLVSFYNNEISEKSEIFDDQFSVERPDGSNFTLKIRSTKLEDSAMYFCASSGRTSNQETRYFGPGTRLLVL.

This clonotype has more than one count but fewer than ten. The rearrangement links TRBV4-1 to TRBJ2-7, with 9 bases fitting TRBD1. CDR3 length: 15 residues. V dropped 0 bases and J dropped 2; count of bases not matched to a gene: 2. CDR1 is MGHRA, CDR2 YSYEKL, per germline. Here the CDR3 reads CASSQEGTGTYEQYF. The DNA of the CDR3 is TGCGCCAGCAGCCAAGAGGGGACAGGGACCTACGAGCAGTACTTC.

The V call is TRBV29-1, the J call TRBJ1-2; weak D call: TRBD1 (6 bases). Germline loops: CDR1 SQVTM, CDR2 ANQGSEA. The V end was cut by 8 bases, the J end by 7 bases, with 14 bases between. The CDR3 spans 11 residues. The CDR3 sequence: CSPIQGAGYTF. The DNA of the CDR3 is TGCAGCCCGATACAGGGAGCTGGCTACACCTTC.

The chain recombines TRBV7-9 with TRBJ1-1; 7 bases agree with TRBD1. Germline V gene data show CDR1 as SEHNR and CDR2 as FQNEAQ (reference sequence). V was clipped by 5 bases and J by 5 bases; unmatched bases: 14. The CDR3 runs 16 residues. The CDR3 region is CASSPSGARGRTEAFF. DNA of the CDR3: TGTGCCAGCAGCCCAAGCGGGGCCAGGGGGAGGACTGAAGCTTTCTTT.

This clonotype was found many times. This chain connects TRBV2 to TRBJ1-3; D is ambiguous. Germline V gives CDR1 SNHLY, CDR2 FYNNEI. CDR3 length: 16 amino acids. V shed 5 bases and J shed 2 bases, with 16 bases lying between them. CDR3 in DNA: TGTGCCAGCAGTCACTCCCACAGAGAGCCTGGAAACACCATATATTTT. Translation gives CASSHSHREPGNTIYF.

In its sample, this clonotype was seen many times. The chain employs TRBV2 and TRBJ2-7, with a weak D call TRBD2 (5 bases). The V end was cut by 1 base, the J end by 4 bases, with 17 bases between. CDR1 and CDR2 (germline): SNHLY, FYNNEI. The CDR3 sequence is 16 residues long. Here the CDR3 reads CASSEDRIRLAYEQYF. The CDR3 coding sequence is TGTGCCAGCAGTGAAGATAGGATCCGCCTAGCTTACGAGCAGTACTTC.

The table lists this clonotype with many counts. The V call is TRBV5-1, the J call TRBJ2-5; 8 bases line up with TRBD1. Losses at the gene ends were 4 bases for V and 4 bases for J; bases not matched to a gene: 12. Germline V CDR1 and CDR2: SGHRS, YFSETQ. The CDR3 runs 16 residues. The CDR3 spells CASSPAGQVGRETQYF. CDR3 DNA: TGCGCCAGCAGCCCCGCGGGACAGGTTGGGAGAGAGACCCAGTACTTC.

V is TRBV15 and J is TRBJ1-5; TRBD1 matches at 7 bases. The CDR3 length is 16 residues. The germline gives CDR1 LNHNV, CDR2 YYDKDF (reference sequence). V shed 3 bases, J shed 2 bases, and the junction held 7 bases outside the gene matches. CDR3 amino acids: CATSSRKQGRNQPQHF. DNA for the CDR3: TGTGCCACCAGCAGCAGGAAACAGGGGCGCAATCAGCCCCAGCATTTT.

This chain joins TRBV20-1 and TRBJ1-2, with D hard to call. Trimming stripped 5 bases from V and 0 bases from J, with 10 bases between. Germline V gives CDR1 DFQATT, CDR2 SNEGSKA (reference sequence). CDR3 length: 13 residues. The CDR3 DNA is TGCAGTGCTGACGGTTCTGCTAACTATGGCTACACCTTC. It is translated as CSADGSANYGYTF.

The sample holds a few counts of this clonotype. The V and J genes are TRBV12-3 or TRBV12-4 and TRBJ1-1; 10 bases agree with TRBD1. V was clipped by 5 bases and J by 1 base; unmatched bases: 4. CDR3 length: 15 residues. Here the CDR3 DNA reads TGTGCCAGCAGTCGGGACAGGGGTCCGAACACTGAAGCTTTCTTT. Amino acids: CASSRDRGPNTEAFF.

Concerning this clonotype itself: The junction and the germline gene differ at one end; a read error may be behind it. The chain recombines TRBV25-1 with TRBJ1-2; possible D gene TRBD1, 5 bases. From germline, CDR1 is MGHDK and CDR2 SYGVNS. CDR3 length equals 13 residues. CDR3 region: CAGREYGGIVYTF. The CDR3 DNA sequence: TGTGCCGGCAGGGAGTATGGGGGAATCGTCTACACCTTC.

The chain joins TRBV19 to TRBJ1-1; D is unclear. This CDR3 comprises 14 residues. From germline, CDR1 is LNHDA and CDR2 SQIVND (reference sequence). In nucleotides, the CDR3 is TGTCCCGGGGAGCGGCGCCGAGACCATACTGAAGCTTTCTTT. Translating it yields CPGERRRDHTEAFF.

This clonotype came up many times. The chain combines TRBV7-9 with TRBJ1-2; 7 bases line up with TRBD1. Per the germline V gene, CDR1 is SEHNR and CDR2 is FQNEAQ (reference sequence). V shed 4 bases and J 8 bases; nucleotides not matched to a gene: 16. There are 16 residues in the CDR3. The DNA for the CDR3 is TGTGCCAGCAGCTCCACCCCGACAACAGGGGTTCAAGGCTACACCTTC. Amino acid sequence: CASSSTPTTGVQGYTF. The entire variable domain, with the rest obtained from reference TRBV7-9 and TRBJ1-2, is as follows: DTGVSQNPRHKITKRGQNVTFRCDPISEHNRLYWYRQTLGQGPEFLTYFQNEAQLEKSRLLSDRFSAERPKGSFSTLEIQRTEQGDSAMYLCASSSTPTTGVQGYTFGSGTRLTVV.

CDR3 region: CSVETGTSLYF. In nucleotides, the CDR3 is TGCAGCGTGGAAACCGGGACATCCCTATATTTT. The chain couples TRBV29-1 to TRBJ1-3, with a weak D call TRBD1 (6 bases). Trimming stripped 6 bases from V and 14 bases from J, with 17 bases between. The CDR3 is made up of 11 amino acids. Per the germline V gene, CDR1 is SQVTM and CDR2 is ANQGSEA.

This clonotype has a count of ten or more. The chain links TRBV6-6 to TRBJ1-5; unclear D gene. The CDR3 runs 14 residues. V lost 2 bases and J lost 5, with 10 bases in between. Germline values: CDR1 MNHNY, CDR2 SVGAGI (reference sequence). The chain's CDR3 is CASSYDRGYQPQHF. The CDR3 bases are TGTGCCAGCAGTTACGACCGCGGTTATCAGCCCCAGCATTTT.

This chain connects TRBV5-1 to TRBJ2-7; D is perhaps TRBD1 (5 bases). Trimming removed 3 bases at V and 0 bases at J, with 13 bases between. The CDR3 has 15 amino acids. Germline V gene sequence: CDR1 SGHRS, CDR2 YFSETQ. CDR3 sequence reads: CASSYDSSSSYEQYF. The CDR3 DNA sequence: TGCGCCAGCAGCTACGACAGTTCGAGCTCCTACGAGCAGTACTTC.

This chain joins TRBV6-1 and TRBJ1-2, with 9 positions matching TRBD1. The CDR3 runs to 15 residues. V lost 5 bases and J lost 7; bases outside the gene matches: 11. Per the germline V gene, CDR1 is MNHNS and CDR2 is SASEGT. The CDR3 region is CASSLKDRGVLGYTF. As DNA, the CDR3 is TGTGCCAGCAGTTTAAAAGACAGGGGGGTTCTTGGCTACACCTTC.

This clonotype was counted a few times. The chain carries TRBV2 and TRBJ1-5; 7 bases are a match to TRBD1. This CDR3 comprises 14 residues. In germline, CDR1 is SNHLY, CDR2 FYNNEI. Trimming cost V 6 bases and J 6 bases; bases outside gene matches: 8. The CDR3: CASSQAGDSQPQHF. In DNA form, the CDR3 reads TGTGCCAGCAGCCAAGCAGGGGACAGTCAGCCCCAGCATTTT.

This clonotype was observed a handful of times. The chain couples TRBV11-2 to TRBJ1-2; no definite D call. The CDR3 extends over 15 amino acids. Trimming cost V 2 bases and J 4 bases, with 14 bases left between them. CDR1 is SGHAT and CDR2 is FQNNGV in the germline V gene. CDR3 loop: CASSLNLPSPYGYTF. The CDR3 coding sequence is TGTGCCAGCAGCTTAAATCTACCAAGCCCCTATGGCTACACCTTC.

In this sample, this clonotype turned up a few times. The chain joins TRBV7-9 to TRBJ1-1; TRBD1 is a possible D gene (5 bases). With 1 base removed from V and 6 bases from J, the gap between germline ends came to 18 bases. This CDR3 contains 16 residues. Germline V gene lookup returns CDR1 SEHNR and CDR2 FQNEAQ (reference sequence). The CDR3 sequence: CASSLVSWGRAPEAFF. CDR3 DNA: TGTGCCAGCAGCTTAGTGTCGTGGGGCAGGGCCCCTGAAGCTTTCTTT.

This clonotype was counted between two and nine times. The V call is TRBV19, the J call TRBJ1-2, with a possible D match to TRBD1 (6 bases). The CDR3 is 15 residues long. Germline loops: CDR1 LNHDA, CDR2 SQIVND (reference sequence). V was shortened by 5 bases and J by 4 bases, with 17 bases between the two germline ends. The DNA for the CDR3 is TGTGCCAGTAGTGTTACAGGGCCCTCCACCTATGGCTACACCTTC. This encodes CASSVTGPSTYGYTF.